The clone carrying this TCR beta chain is a singleton in its sample. The data belong to a study of patients and donors after allogeneic stem cell transplantation. TCRdb re-analysed the RT-PCR reads in MiXCR, keeping a single row per CDR3 protein. The sample shows about 40,000 distinct CDR3 sequences, about 31% of them seen only once. V was cut by 0 bases and J by 3 bases, with 5 bases left in between. CDR1 and CDR2 from the germline V gene are LGHNA and YSLEER. The CDR3 contains 14 residues. The sequence came from a human donor who was either an allogeneic HSCT recipient or a stem cell or donor lymphocyte infusion donor (not recorded which). It is not recorded whose cells these are; they may come from a transplant donor. The chain employs TRBV4-3 and TRBJ2-2, with D unclear. Sequenced material: blood, either unsorted or a sorted T cell fraction (not recorded which). The CDR3 protein is CASSQEGYTGELFF. In DNA, the CDR3 is TGCGCCAGCAGCCAAGAAGGGTACACCGGGGAGCTGTTTTTT.